These 8 T cell receptor beta chains share one sample of origin, sequenced in a study of beta chain features in type 1 diabetes. Isolated RNA was reverse transcribed in full, so expressed TCRB transcripts were sequenced. Repertoires were generated with immunoSEQ multiplex PCR, while TCRdb's copy carries only in-frame clones and drops some. The table shows around 240,000 clones, with 68% occurring only once. Sequences were obtained from naive CD4+ T cells from blood. The source is a man aged 25 to 40 in good health.

This chain connects TRBV29-1 to TRBJ2-3; 13 nucleotides match TRBD2. This CDR3 has 16 amino acids. The germline V gene has CDR1 SQVTM and CDR2 ANQGSEA. V gave up 6 bases and J gave up 3 bases; unmatched junction bases: 9. CDR3 bases: TGCAGCGTAACTAGCGGGAGGGCCGGGGGGACAGATACGCAGTATTTT. Translating gives CSVTSGRAGGTDTQYF.

The chain has TRBV20-1 and TRBJ2-7, with no clear D. CDR1 DFQATT and CDR2 SNEGSKA come from the germline V gene (reference sequence). The ends were cut back, 1 base at V and 6 bases at J, with 7 bases in the middle. This CDR3 has 11 residues. The CDR3 loop is CSARVGSEQYF. In DNA form, the CDR3 reads TGCAGTGCTAGAGTGGGATCCGAGCAGTACTTC.

The chain uses TRBV29-1 and TRBJ2-2, with D perhaps TRBD2 (5 bases). Looked up from germline, CDR1 is SQVTM and CDR2 is ANQGSEA. CDR3 size: 13 residues. Trimming took 7 bases from V and 7 from J, leaving 16 bases between them. CDR3 bases: TGCAGCGCATACGCACTAGTTGGCGGGGAGCTGTTTTTT. Its protein product is CSAYALVGGELFF.

In regard to this clone: Other nucleotide sequences in the sample specify the same CDR3. This chain's CDR3 is CASSPADTQYF. The CDR3 nucleotides are TGTGCCAGCTCACCGGCTGATACGCAGTATTTT. This chain connects TRBV18 to TRBJ2-3; no reliable D call. The germline CDR1 and CDR2 sequences are KGHSH and LQKENI. Deletions cut 3 bases from V and 6 bases from J, with 4 bases between. The CDR3 extends over 11 amino acids. Filled out from reference TRBV18 and TRBJ2-3, the complete variable domain reads NAGVMQNPRHLVRRRGQEARLRCSPMKGHSHVYWYRQLPEEGLKFMVYLQKENIIDESGMPKERFSAEFPKEGPSILRIQQVVRGDSAAYFCASSPADTQYFGPGTRLTVL.

The chain joins TRBV5-4 to TRBJ2-1; D remains ambiguous. The V end lost 7 bases, the J end lost 6 bases, and 11 bases lay between the germline ends. Looked up from germline, CDR1 is SGHNT and CDR2 is YYREEE (reference sequence). CDR3 length: 12 amino acids. In nucleotides, the CDR3 is TGTGCCAGCCAGCTCAAGGGCAATGAGCAGTTCTTC. Translated, it gives CASQLKGNEQFF.

This clone was detected only a few times. Other nucleotide sequences from this sample produce the same CDR3. The chain links TRBV15 to TRBJ1-1; 9 nucleotides align to TRBD1. CDR1 is LNHNV, CDR2 YYDKDF, per germline (reference sequence). The CDR3 spans 15 residues. V dropped 3 bases and J dropped 0; count of bases not matched to a gene: 2. This CDR3 is CATSRDRGLNTEAFF. In DNA, the CDR3 is TGTGCCACCAGCAGGGACAGGGGATTGAACACTGAAGCTTTCTTT.

V and J are TRBV15 and TRBJ1-5; no reliable D call. Trimming took 1 base from V and 5 from J, leaving 9 bases between them. Looked up from germline, CDR1 is LNHNV and CDR2 is YYDKDF (reference sequence). CDR3 length: 14 residues. The chain's CDR3 is CATSRGRRDQPQHF. The CDR3 DNA sequence: TGTGCCACCAGCAGAGGACGGCGAGATCAGCCCCAGCATTTT.

This chain joins TRBV5-1 and TRBJ2-1, with 8 bases identical to TRBD1. CDR3 size: 15 residues. J was trimmed by 3 bases and V by 3 bases; bases with no gene match: 5. Per the germline V gene, CDR1 is SGHRS and CDR2 is YFSETQ. Written as DNA, the CDR3 is TGCGCCAGCAGCTCGGACAGGGTGAACTACAATGAGCAGTTCTTC. Translated: CASSSDRVNYNEQFF.